A single T cell receptor (beta chain) is shown here with its context. As yet, its antigen is unknown. The limits of the CDR3 on the DNA are not certain, so only TCRdb's listed CDR3 is given. This entry is derived from a study of cytotoxic CD8 clonotypes in ibrutinib-treated CLL. For the study at large: There were, on average, roughly 260,000 productive templates and around 90,000 productive rearrangements per sample.

Profiling relied on immunoSEQ multiplex PCR, and the TCRdb table lists in-frame clones only, not all of them. The data contain around 250,000 clones, roughly 70% of them singletons. Regarding the study as a whole: At the start, clonality exceeded age-matched healthy donors and followed circulating CD8+ T-cell counts. Clonotypes that were public were uncommon, and they contracted or stayed stable on treatment.

This specimen consisted of PBMCs, obtained after 24 months of ibrutinib treatment. The origin of this receptor is a human donor with chronic lymphocytic leukemia.

CDR3 protein: CASSSSGLAGPLNEQFF. The genes are TRBV28 and TRBJ2-1; the table's D gene call, TRBD2, was not cross checked with the DNA. The CDR3 region is 17 residues in length, termini included. CDR1 is MDHEN and CDR2 is SYDVKM in the germline V gene.